This TCR beta chain was captured by sequencing in a study of cytomegalovirus exposure and HLA in healthy donors. About the research overall: The 120 or so validation repertoires were produced on the same platform as the roughly 690 repertoires of the first cohort. This was reported in a later analysis. Whole-study results and caveats: Researchers counted around 160 TCR beta chains as cytomegalovirus-associated.

Sequencing was performed with immunoSEQ multiplex PCR; in TCRdb, only in-frame clones are kept and a portion is missing. The profile shows some 98,000 clones, roughly 87% of them singletons. The trim removed 5 bases at V and 0 bases at J, leaving 3 bases unmatched. This CDR3 is built from 15 residues. CDR1 SGHAT and CDR2 FQDESV come from the germline V gene (reference sequence). Concerning this clone itself: Its matching antigen is unknown.

This chain links TRBV11-1 with TRBJ2-7; TRBD1 aligns across 11 bases. This sequence was found in a man aged 18-30 years in good health and CMV-seropositive. The sequenced sample consisted of PBMCs. CDR3 coding DNA: TGTGCCAGCAGCGATGGACAGGGGGCCTCCTACGAGCAGTACTTC. It codes for CASSDGQGASYEQYF.